This T cell receptor (beta chain) is drawn from a study of response to subunit inactivated influenza vaccine. Whole-study findings and limits: Researchers suggested that each seasonal influenza vaccination recruits few new T cells.

TCRdb itself ran the RT-PCR reads through MiXCR, one entry per CDR3 protein. This sample has 450,000 to 600,000 distinct CDR3 sequences; about 15% occur once, and the top ten carry 2.5% to 3.5%. This CDR3 is built from 13 residues. Trimming pared 2 bases from V and 0 bases from J, leaving 5 bases between. Per germline, CDR1 SGHTA and CDR2 FQGNSA. This clonotype showed up many times. Its antigen remains unknown. The sequencing here drew on CD4+ T cells sorted from PBMCs, taken about 23 months after vaccination. The gene calls are TRBV7-2 and TRBJ2-7; no clear D gene. The TCR was taken from a man in his fifties or sixties who received an inactivated influenza vaccine. The CDR3 region has the DNA TGTGCCAGCAGCTTAACCTCCTCCTACGAGCAGTACTTC. This codes for CASSLTSSYEQYF.